This T cell receptor beta chain is from a study of blood T cell repertoires in COVID-19. Study details: PBMCs, B-cell-depleted T cells, or T cells were the source of the cDNA or gDNA that made up the material.

In the original processing: Nucleated cell number was recorded as an estimate derived from reference gene primer amplification. Clones were read by immunoSEQ multiplex PCR, and TCRdb kept only the in-frame ones, dropping some. V and J calls and clone size follow that table, whereas D and trimming were derived from the DNA. The table lists some 31,000 clones, roughly 86% of them singletons. Per germline, CDR1 MGHRA and CDR2 YSYEKL. CDR3 length: 14 residues. Losses at the gene ends were 4 bases for V and 7 bases for J; bases not matched to a gene: 10. The clonotype comes from a human donor in a cohort sampled during active COVID-19. The donor label of this sample is uncertain. What was sequenced was peripheral blood. The chain uses TRBV4-1 and TRBJ2-7, with 7 bases that match TRBD1. CDR3 sequence (DNA): TGCGCCAGCAGCCGTGGTAGGGGGCTTCAAGAGCAGTACTTC. Protein product: CASSRGRGLQEQYF.